These T cell receptor beta chains were read from a single sample in a study of blood T cell repertoires in COVID-19. Here immunoSEQ multiplex PCR was the method, and the copy in TCRdb shows in-frame clones only, minus some. This sample yields approximately 71,000 clones, of which 65% to 80% are seen a single time; about 26% belongs to the top ten. What was sequenced was peripheral blood. The receptor source for this set is a man in his 60s with active or convalescent COVID-19. The CDR3 runs from the conserved cysteine through the conserved F or W. Fields, in order: CDR3 length, clone size, D gene, J gene, V gene, CDR3 protein, CDR3 DNA. The D gene is left open where the match is weak. Clone size appears in some rows only: once, few, many, or a class for an expanded clone.

13,.,.,TRBJ2-3,TRBV7-3,CASSLTRSDTQYF,TGTGCCAGCAGCTTAACTCGGTCAGATACGCAGTATTTT
13,.,.,TRBJ1-1,TRBV2,CASSEIREDEAFF,TGTGCCAGCAGTGAAATCAGGGAAGACGAAGCTTTCTTT
15,.,.,TRBJ2-1,TRBV20-1,CSASRRNGLNNEQFF,TGCAGTGCTAGTAGGAGGAACGGGCTAAACAATGAGCAGTTCTTC
17,few,TRBD2,TRBJ2-5,TRBV3-1/TRBV3-2,CASSDRTSGGSQETQYF,TGTGCCAGCAGCGACCGGACTAGCGGGGGGTCCCAAGAGACCCAGTACTTC
16,.,TRBD1,TRBJ2-5,TRBV28,CASYGRGTLRKETQYF,TGTGCCAGCTACGGCAGGGGGACCCTAAGAAAAGAGACCCAGTACTTC
17,.,.,TRBJ1-1,TRBV28,CASRTSIFGRRWTEAFF,TGTGCCAGCAGGACGTCCATATTTGGCAGGAGGTGGACTGAAGCTTTCTTT
16,.,TRBD2,TRBJ2-3,TRBV6-6,CASSYALAGDTDTQYF,TGTGCCAGCAGTTACGCTCTAGCGGGGGACACAGATACGCAGTATTTT
15,.,.,TRBJ2-3,TRBV2,CASSEMRGGRYTQYF,TGTGCCAGCAGTGAGATGAGGGGGGGACGGTATACGCAGTATTTT
13,many,TRBD1,TRBJ1-1,TRBV19,CASSIGGQSVAFF,TGTGCCAGTAGTATTGGGGGACAGTCTGTGGCTTTCTTT
13,.,.,TRBJ1-1,TRBV28,CAIGGRVATEAFF,TGTGCCATTGGGGGCAGGGTTGCCACTGAAGCTTTCTTT
13,.,.,TRBJ1-2,TRBV19,CASSTQGRDGYTF,TGTGCCAGTAGTACACAGGGACGTGATGGCTACACCTTC
15,.,.,TRBJ1-6,TRBV9,CASSVDRRPGSPLHF,TGTGCCAGCAGCGTAGACAGGCGGCCAGGTTCACCCCTCCACTTT
13,once,.,TRBJ1-2,TRBV7-3,CASSLLQGSGYTF,TGTGCCAGCAGCTTACTTCAGGGATCTGGCTACACCTTC
13,.,TRBD1,TRBJ1-1,TRBV5-5,CASSSATGSEAFF,TGTGCCAGCAGCTCTGCGACAGGGTCTGAAGCTTTCTTT
17,.,TRBD1,TRBJ1-3,TRBV5-1,CASSLAGGLSSGNTIYF,TGCGCCAGCAGCTTGGCAGGGGGCCTGAGCTCTGGAAACACCATATATTTT
13,.,.,TRBJ1-2,TRBV12-3/TRBV12-4,CASRRPAGHGYTF,TGTGCCAGCAGACGCCCAGCGGGGCATGGCTACACCTTC
14,once,.,TRBJ2-7,TRBV6-1,CASSEQGLSYEQYF,TGTGCCAGCAGTGAGCAGGGGTTGTCCTACGAGCAGTACTTC
15,.,TRBD1,TRBJ2-2,TRBV18,CASSPGQANTGELFF,TGTGCCAGCTCGCCGGGACAGGCTAACACCGGGGAGCTGTTTTTT
17,.,TRBD2,TRBJ2-3,TRBV10-3,CAISGMFGGGDTDTQYF,TGTGCCATCAGTGGGATGTTTGGCGGGGGGGACACAGATACGCAGTATTTT
17,few,.,TRBJ2-2,TRBV7-8,CASRLEFNREFTGELFF,TGTGCCAGCAGACTCGAGTTTAACAGGGAATTCACCGGGGAGCTGTTTTTT
15,.,TRBD1,TRBJ2-7,TRBV7-9,CASSLVTGARYEQYF,TGTGCCAGCAGCTTAGTAACAGGGGCAAGGTACGAGCAGTACTTC
16,.,TRBD1,TRBJ1-1,TRBV5-8,CASSFSRDRSYTEAFF,TGTGCCAGCAGCTTCTCTAGGGACAGGTCTTACACTGAAGCTTTCTTT
12,.,.,TRBJ2-7,TRBV5-1,CASSLVEDEQYF,TGCGCCAGCAGCTTGGTTGAGGACGAGCAGTACTTC
15,.,.,TRBJ2-7,TRBV14,CASSEGPGRNYEQYF,TGTGCCAGCAGCGAGGGCCCGGGTAGAAACTACGAGCAGTACTTC
14,.,.,TRBJ2-7,TRBV27,CASSFLGATYEQYF,TGTGCCAGCAGTTTTTTGGGGGCTACTTACGAGCAGTACTTC
16,.,.,TRBJ1-2,TRBV13,CASSLALLGDRYGYTF,TGTGCCAGCAGCTTAGCCCTCTTAGGGGATCGGTATGGCTACACCTTC
14,.,TRBD1,TRBJ2-1,TRBV5-8,CASSLRTGMDEQFF,TGTGCCAGCAGCCTCAGGACAGGGATGGATGAGCAGTTCTTC
14,.,.,TRBJ2-3,TRBV28,CASSKQFSTDTQYF,TGTGCCAGCAGTAAACAGTTTAGCACAGATACGCAGTATTTT
15,.,TRBD1,TRBJ1-1,TRBV7-3,CASSLRGTGNTEAFF,TGTGCCAGCAGCTTAAGGGGGACAGGGAACACTGAAGCTTTCTTT
15,.,.,TRBJ1-5,TRBV29-1,CSVAIGAARDQPQHF,TGCAGCGTTGCGATTGGGGCGGCACGGGATCAGCCCCAGCATTTT
16,few,TRBD2,TRBJ2-5,TRBV5-1,CASSRSLAGGQETQYF,TGCGCCAGCAGCCGCTCACTAGCGGGGGGCCAAGAGACCCAGTACTTC
16,.,TRBD2,TRBJ2-3,TRBV27,CASKDWASGGRDTQYF,TGTGCCAGCAAGGATTGGGCTAGCGGGGGCCGGGATACGCAGTATTTT
14,.,TRBD1,TRBJ1-1,TRBV30,CAWSFGQVNTEAFF,TGTGCCTGGAGTTTCGGACAGGTGAACACTGAAGCTTTCTTT
13,.,TRBD1,TRBJ1-1,TRBV28,CASSSRTGDEAFF,TGTGCCAGCAGTTCCAGGACAGGAGATGAAGCTTTCTTT
14,few,.,TRBJ1-6,TRBV10-3,CAIPTGEGYSPLHF,TGTGCCATCCCCACCGGGGAGGGGTACTCACCCCTCCACTTT
11,.,.,TRBJ2-5,TRBV30,CAWVGGKTQYF,TGTGCCTGGGTCGGCGGGAAGACCCAGTACTTC
16,few,TRBD2,TRBJ2-3,TRBV9,CASSELAGGDTDTQYF,TGTGCCAGCAGCGAACTAGCGGGGGGTGACACAGATACGCAGTATTTT
13,.,.,TRBJ1-5,TRBV4-2,CASIQTEHQPQHF,TGTGCCAGCATTCAGACAGAGCATCAGCCCCAGCATTTT
17,.,TRBD2,TRBJ2-5,TRBV15,CATSRGPSGGHQETQYF,TGTGCCACCAGCAGAGGTCCTAGCGGGGGACATCAAGAGACCCAGTACTTC
16,.,TRBD2,TRBJ2-7,TRBV6-2/TRBV6-3,CASSSPGRGGVFEQYF,TGTGCCAGCAGTTCCCCCGGTCGCGGGGGGGTGTTCGAGCAGTACTTC
15,.,.,TRBJ1-4,TRBV7-9,CASSSVRVTNEKLFF,TGTGCCAGCAGCTCAGTCAGGGTAACTAATGAAAAACTGTTTTTT
17,.,TRBD1,TRBJ1-6,TRBV5-1,CASSTGQESSYNSPLHF,TGCGCCAGCAGCACGGGACAGGAGAGCTCCTATAATTCACCCCTCCACTTT
15,.,TRBD2,TRBJ2-1,TRBV5-4,CASSLTSGGYNEQFF,TGTGCCAGCAGCTTGACTAGCGGGGGGTACAATGAGCAGTTCTTC
11,.,.,TRBJ1-2,TRBV7-9,CASSPAVGYTF,TGTGCCAGCAGCCCCGCGGTGGGCTACACCTTC
14,few,.,TRBJ2-1,TRBV5-5,CASSLSGQYNEQFF,TGTGCCAGCAGCTTGTCGGGACAATACAATGAGCAGTTCTTC
16,once,.,TRBJ1-6,TRBV18,CASSPTGGKDNSPLHF,TGTGCCAGCTCACCAACGGGGGGCAAGGATAATTCACCCCTCCACTTT
15,few,TRBD2,TRBJ2-2,TRBV29-1,CSELTSGVGTGELFF,TGCAGCGAACTCACTAGCGGGGTAGGGACCGGGGAGCTGTTTTTT
13,.,TRBD2,TRBJ2-5,TRBV29-1,CSAGLAGAETQYF,TGCAGCGCTGGACTAGCGGGGGCAGAGACCCAGTACTTC
13,many,TRBD1,TRBJ1-1,TRBV7-2,CASSLVGTDEAFF,TGTGCCAGCAGCTTAGTCGGGACAGATGAAGCTTTCTTT
13,.,.,TRBJ2-2,TRBV6-5,CASSGSSTRELFF,TGTGCCAGCAGCGGGTCATCAACCCGGGAGCTGTTTTTT
14,.,TRBD1,TRBJ1-5,TRBV9,CASSADRAYQPQHF,TGTGCCAGCAGCGCCGACAGGGCCTATCAGCCCCAGCATTTT
16,once,TRBD1,TRBJ2-3,TRBV4-1,CASSQALGQGADTQYF,TGCGCCAGCAGCCAAGCCTTGGGACAGGGGGCAGATACGCAGTATTTT
18,.,TRBD1,TRBJ1-2,TRBV2,CASSDWDRGKSTLYGYTF,TGTGCCAGCAGTGATTGGGACAGGGGAAAATCGACCCTCTATGGCTACACCTTC
15,.,TRBD1,TRBJ1-1,TRBV7-2,CASSLASTGGTEAFF,TGTGCCAGCAGCTTAGCCTCAACAGGGGGCACTGAAGCTTTCTTT
13,.,.,TRBJ2-5,TRBV7-3,CASSSAWQETQYF,TGTGCCAGCAGCTCAGCGTGGCAAGAGACCCAGTACTTC